The T cell receptor (beta chain) under discussion was sequenced for a study of post-analysis software for immune sequencing data. Background on the study: Progressive-relapsing, secondary progressive and relapsing-remitting multiple sclerosis were among the disease courses included. Study-wide results and limits: Patients with multiple sclerosis recorded significantly lower normalized Chao1 diversity than controls, the study found. Clustering by F measure revealed strong co-clustering among samples prepared together in one batch. The study found TRBV5-6, TRBV5-1 and TRBV20-1 among four to six TRBV segments more frequent in patients than controls.

This CDR3 region has 16 residues. CDR1 is SQVTM and CDR2 is ANQGSEA in the germline V gene. To note about this clonotype: The antigen remains unidentified. The junction departs from germline at one end; a sequencing error may be responsible.

Unique molecular identifiers tagged the TCR beta cDNA libraries. MiXCR was run by TCRdb on the PCR reads, yielding one entry per CDR3 protein. The sample carries hundreds of thousands of distinct CDR3 sequences, 25% to 30% recorded once. V and J are TRBV29-1 and TRBJ2-1; tentative D call: TRBD2 (6 bases). This receptor was taken from a girl aged 10-17 years with multiple sclerosis. Sequencing was performed on blood. The CDR3 sequence is CSVEDLTAGGANEQLF. As DNA, the CDR3 is TGCAGCGTTGAAGATCTGACGGCCGGGGGTGCCAATGAGCAGTTATTC.